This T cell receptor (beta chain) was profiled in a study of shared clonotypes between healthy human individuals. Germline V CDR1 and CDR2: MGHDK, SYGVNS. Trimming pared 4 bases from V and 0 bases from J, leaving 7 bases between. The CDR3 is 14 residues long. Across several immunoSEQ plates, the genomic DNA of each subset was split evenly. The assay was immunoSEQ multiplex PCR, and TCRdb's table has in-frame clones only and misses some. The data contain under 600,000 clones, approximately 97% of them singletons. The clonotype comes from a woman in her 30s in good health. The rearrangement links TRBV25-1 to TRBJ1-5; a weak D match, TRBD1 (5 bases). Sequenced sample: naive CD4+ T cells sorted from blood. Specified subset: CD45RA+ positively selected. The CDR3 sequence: CASSGQLSNQPQHF. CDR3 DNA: TGTGCCAGCAGTGGACAGCTTAGCAATCAGCCCCAGCATTTT.